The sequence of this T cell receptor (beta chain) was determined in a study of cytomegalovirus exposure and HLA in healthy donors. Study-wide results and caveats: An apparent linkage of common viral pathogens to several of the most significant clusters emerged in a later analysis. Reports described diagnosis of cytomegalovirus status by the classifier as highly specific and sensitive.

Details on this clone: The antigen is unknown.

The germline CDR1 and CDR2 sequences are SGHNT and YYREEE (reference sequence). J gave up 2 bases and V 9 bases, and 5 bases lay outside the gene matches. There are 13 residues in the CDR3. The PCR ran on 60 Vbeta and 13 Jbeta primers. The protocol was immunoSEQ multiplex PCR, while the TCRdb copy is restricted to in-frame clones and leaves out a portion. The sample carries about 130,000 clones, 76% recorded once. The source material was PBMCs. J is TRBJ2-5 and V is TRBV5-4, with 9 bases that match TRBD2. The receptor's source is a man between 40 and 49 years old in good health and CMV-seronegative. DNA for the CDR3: TGTGCCATTAGCGGGAGTAGGCAAGAGACCCAGTACTTC. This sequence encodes CAISGSRQETQYF.